Presented here are 7 T cell receptor beta chains from one specimen sequenced in a study of blood T cell repertoires in COVID-19. Some clones are missing from TCRdb's copy, which holds only in-frame ones; the method was immunoSEQ multiplex PCR. The sample has approximately 99,000 clones; around 87% are singletons. The material sequenced was peripheral blood. All receptors come from a human donor in a cohort sampled during active COVID-19.

This chain joins TRBV25-1 and TRBJ2-7; TRBD2 matches 7 bases. The V segment lost 3 bases and the J segment 0 bases; nucleotides outside the gene matches: 8. Germline V lookup: CDR1 MGHDK, CDR2 SYGVNS. The CDR3 sequence is 16 residues long. CDR3 sequence: CASSDPGQRGSYEQYF. The CDR3 DNA reads as TGTGCCAGCAGTGACCCGGGCCAGCGGGGCTCCTACGAGCAGTACTTC.

The chain links TRBV29-1 to TRBJ1-1; TRBD1 is a possible D gene (6 bases). V lost 6 bases to trimming and J lost 4 bases, with 6 bases between them. This CDR3 comprises 10 residues. Germline V gene sequence: CDR1 SQVTM, CDR2 ANQGSEA. The chain's CDR3 is CSVRGTEAFF. CDR3 bases: TGCAGCGTCAGGGGCACTGAAGCTTTCTTT. Full variable domain (outside the CDR3, taken from reference TRBV29-1 and TRBJ1-1): SAVISQKPSRDICQRGTSLTIQCQVDSQVTMMFWYRQQPGQSLTLIATANQGSEATYESGFVIDKFPISRPNLTFSTLTVSNMSPEDSSIYLCSVRGTEAFFGQGTRLTVV.

V and J are TRBV6-5 and TRBJ2-4; D gene unclear. The V and J ends lost 4 bases and 6 bases respectively, with 7 bases between them. This CDR3 is built from 12 residues. The V gene's germline CDR1 is MNHEY and CDR2 SVGAGI. The CDR3 loop is CASSSTGNIQYF. In DNA, the CDR3 is TGTGCCAGCAGTTCGACGGGAAACATTCAGTACTTC.

The chain joins TRBV19 to TRBJ2-6; D possibly corresponds to TRBD1 (5 bases). Germline CDR1 LNHDA, CDR2 SQIVND (reference sequence). With 5 bases removed from V and 4 bases from J, the gap between germline ends came to 12 bases. The CDR3 is made up of 15 amino acids. CDR3 protein: CASSLGLHGANVLTF. The DNA for the CDR3 is TGTGCCAGTAGTTTGGGGCTCCACGGGGCCAACGTCCTGACTTTC.

The chain couples TRBV6-5 to TRBJ2-7; 11 positions agree with TRBD1. Germline V gives CDR1 MNHEY, CDR2 SVGAGI. The CDR3 totals 15 residues. J was trimmed by 6 bases and V by 2 bases; bases with no gene match: 6. The CDR3 coding sequence is TGTGCCAGCAGTTACCAACCCGGGACAGGGGGCGAGCAGTACTTC. Translation gives CASSYQPGTGGEQYF.

This clone came up once. The chain combines TRBV7-2 with TRBJ1-2; no firm D call. CDR3 size: 12 residues. Germline CDR1 and CDR2: SGHTA and FQGNSA. V was cut by 4 bases and J by 4 bases, with 7 bases left in between. CDR3 sequence reads: CASSSGFYGYTF. In DNA, the CDR3 is TGTGCCAGCAGCTCTGGCTTCTATGGCTACACCTTC. Filled out from reference TRBV7-2 and TRBJ1-2, the complete variable domain reads GAGVSQSPSNKVTEKGKDVELRCDPISGHTALYWYRQSLGQGLEFLIYFQGNSAPDKSGLPSDRFSAERTGGSVSTLTIQRTQQEDSAVYLCASSSGFYGYTFGSGTRLTVV.

The chain links TRBV11-3 to TRBJ1-1, with D uncertain. The germline V gene has CDR1 SGHNT and CDR2 YENEEA. This CDR3 spans 13 amino acids. V gave up 5 bases and J gave up 5 bases, with 12 bases separating them. The CDR3 loop is CASSRNTKTEAFF. The CDR3 DNA sequence: TGTGCCAGCAGCCGAAACACGAAGACTGAAGCTTTCTTT. Full variable domain (remainder filled in from reference TRBV11-3 and TRBJ1-1): EAGVVQSPRYKIIEKKQPVAFWCNPISGHNTLYWYLQNLGQGPELLIRYENEEAVDDSQLPKDRFSAERLKGVDSTLKIQPAELGDSAVYLCASSRNTKTEAFFGQGTRLTVV.